The 6 T cell receptor beta chains presented below share a single source sample, sequenced in a study of blood T cell repertoires in COVID-19 (dated by TCRdb to 2019 to 2021). The protocol used for the library was the immunoSEQ multiplex PCR assay. TCRdb provides this immuneACCESS table in a form limited to in-frame rearrangements. Some clones are lacking; in checked studies, under half of them reflect an unresolved V gene, and why the rest are absent is not known. This sample lists 490,000 or so clones; around 85% were detected once. The ten largest clonotypes hold under 9.5% of the sample. What was sequenced was PBMCs or T cells enriched from blood (not recorded which). The receptors were sampled from an older woman who had recovered from COVID-19.

V usage is TRBV19 and J usage is TRBJ1-2, with 7 bases identical to TRBD1. This CDR3 contains 17 residues. Trimming took 4 bases from V and 6 from J; bases not matched to a gene: 17. Germline assignment: CDR1 LNHDA and CDR2 SQIVND (reference sequence). The CDR3 loop is CASSTLRQGGSNHGYTF. CDR3 bases: TGTGCCAGTAGTACCTTACGACAGGGAGGAAGTAATCATGGCTACACCTTC.

This clone was observed a single time. The V gene is TRBV10-1, the J gene TRBJ2-1; 7 bases are a match to TRBD2. The CDR3 runs to 16 residues. Germline V lookup: CDR1 WNHNN, CDR2 SYGVQD (reference sequence). V shed 2 bases and J 1 base; nucleotides not matched to a gene: 5. This CDR3 is CASSEHGGGSYNEQFF. CDR3 DNA: TGCGCCAGCAGTGAGCACGGCGGGGGATCCTACAATGAGCAGTTCTTC.

This clone was seen just once. This chain's CDR3 is CASSPLEGGLNTEAFF. The CDR3 nucleotides read TGTGCCAGCTCACCACTCGAGGGGGGGTTGAACACTGAAGCTTTCTTT. The gene calls are TRBV18 and TRBJ1-1, with TRBD1 as a possible D gene (6 bases). Trimming took off 1 base at V and 0 bases at J, with 12 bases between the two ends. The germline V gene encodes CDR1 KGHSH and CDR2 LQKENI. The CDR3 is made up of 16 amino acids.

The chain recombines TRBV30 with TRBJ2-3; the D gene is possibly TRBD2 (7 bases). The CDR3 loop spans 18 amino acids. Germline CDR1 reads GTSNPN; CDR2 reads SVGIG (reference sequence). Trimming stripped 2 bases from V and 2 bases from J, with 23 bases between. CDR3 nucleotide sequence: TGTGCCTGGAGTCGATGGGATGTCAACGGGGGGCTCACAGATACGCAGTATTTT. Translating gives CAWSRWDVNGGLTDTQYF.

Comments on this clone: Other DNA sequences in the sample encode the same CDR3. CDR3 loop: CASSLAGAKNIQYF. The CDR3 DNA reads as TGTGCCAGCAGTTTAGCGGGGGCCAAAAACATTCAGTACTTC. The chain has TRBV28 and TRBJ2-4, with D perhaps TRBD2 (6 bases). Germline V lookup: CDR1 MDHEN, CDR2 SYDVKM. The ends were cut back, 2 bases at V and 1 base at J, with 6 bases in the middle. This CDR3 is 14 amino acids long.

V usage is TRBV7-8 and J usage is TRBJ2-2, with 7 nucleotides matching TRBD1. The CDR3 loop spans 16 amino acids. From germline, CDR1 is SGHVS and CDR2 FQNEAQ. J gave up 1 base and V 2 bases, and 4 bases lay outside the gene matches. The chain's CDR3 is CASSLRRQGNTGELFF. In DNA form, the CDR3 reads TGTGCCAGCAGCTTACGTCGACAGGGGAACACCGGGGAGCTGTTTTTT.